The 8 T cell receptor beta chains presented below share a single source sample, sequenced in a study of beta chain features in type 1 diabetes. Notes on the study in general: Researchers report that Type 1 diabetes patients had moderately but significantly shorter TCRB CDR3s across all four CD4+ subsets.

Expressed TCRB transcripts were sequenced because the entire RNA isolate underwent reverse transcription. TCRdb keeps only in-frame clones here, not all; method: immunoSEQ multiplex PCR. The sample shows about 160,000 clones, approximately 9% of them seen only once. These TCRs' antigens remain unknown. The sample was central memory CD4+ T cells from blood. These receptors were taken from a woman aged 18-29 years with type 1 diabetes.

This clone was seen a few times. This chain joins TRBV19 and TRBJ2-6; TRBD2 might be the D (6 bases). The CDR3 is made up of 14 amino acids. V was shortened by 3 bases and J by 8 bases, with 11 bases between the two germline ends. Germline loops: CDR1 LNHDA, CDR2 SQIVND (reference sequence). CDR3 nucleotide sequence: TGTGCCAGTAGTATTCGAGGGGACTCCAACGTCCTGACTTTC. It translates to CASSIRGDSNVLTF.

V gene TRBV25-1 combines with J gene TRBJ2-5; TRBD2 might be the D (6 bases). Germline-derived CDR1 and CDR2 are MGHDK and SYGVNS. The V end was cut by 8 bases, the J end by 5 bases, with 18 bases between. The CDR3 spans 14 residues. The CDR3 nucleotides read TGTGCCAGCGGACGAGGTGGCGGAGGGGAGACCCAGTACTTC. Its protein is CASGRGGGGETQYF.

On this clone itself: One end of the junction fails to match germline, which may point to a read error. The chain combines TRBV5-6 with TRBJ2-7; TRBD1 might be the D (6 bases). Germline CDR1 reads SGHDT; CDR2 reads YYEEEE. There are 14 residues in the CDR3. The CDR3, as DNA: TGTGCCAGCAGCGCGACCCGTCAGGGGCTAAAAAACTCATTC. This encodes CASSATRQGLKNSF.

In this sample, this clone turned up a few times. The CDR3 bases are TGTGCCAGCATCTCCACCCCAGGGAATCTGGCTTTCTTT. It codes for CASISTPGNLAFF. The V call is TRBV28, the J call TRBJ1-1, with D possibly being TRBD1 (5 bases). Trimming removed 7 bases from V and 11 bases from J, with 20 bases in between. The CDR3 runs to 13 residues. Germline CDR1 MDHEN, CDR2 SYDVKM. The variable domain in full, completed from reference TRBV28 and TRBJ1-1, reads DVKVTQSSRYLVKRTGEKVFLECVQDMDHENMFWYRQDPGLGLRLIYFSYDVKMKEKGDIPEGYSVSREKKERFSLILESASTNQTSMYLCASISTPGNLAFFGQGTRLTVV.

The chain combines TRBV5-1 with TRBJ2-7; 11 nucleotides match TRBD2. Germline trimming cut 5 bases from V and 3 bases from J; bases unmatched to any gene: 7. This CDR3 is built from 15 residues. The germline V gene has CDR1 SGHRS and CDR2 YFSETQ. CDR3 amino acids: CASRELAGGLYEQYF. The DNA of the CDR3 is TGCGCCAGCAGAGAGCTAGCGGGGGGCCTCTACGAGCAGTACTTC. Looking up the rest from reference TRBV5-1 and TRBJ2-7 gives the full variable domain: KAGVTQTPRYLIKTRGQQVTLSCSPISGHRSVSWYQQTPGQGLQFLFEYFSETQRNKGNFPGRFSGRQFSNSRSEMNVSTLELGDSALYLCASRELAGGLYEQYFGPGTRLTVT.

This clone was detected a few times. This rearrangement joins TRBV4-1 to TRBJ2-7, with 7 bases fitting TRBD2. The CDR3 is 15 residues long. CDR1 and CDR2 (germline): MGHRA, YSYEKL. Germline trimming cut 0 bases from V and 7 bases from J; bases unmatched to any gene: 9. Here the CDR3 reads CASSQDRDWGGEQYF. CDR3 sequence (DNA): TGCGCCAGCAGCCAAGATAGGGACTGGGGGGGTGAGCAGTACTTC.

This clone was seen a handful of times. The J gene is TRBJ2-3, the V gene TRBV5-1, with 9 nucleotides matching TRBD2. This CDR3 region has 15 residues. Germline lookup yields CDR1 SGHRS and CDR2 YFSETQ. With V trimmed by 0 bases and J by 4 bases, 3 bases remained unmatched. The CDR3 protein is CASSLVLAGSDTQYF. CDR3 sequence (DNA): TGCGCCAGCAGCTTGGTTCTAGCGGGATCAGATACGCAGTATTTT.

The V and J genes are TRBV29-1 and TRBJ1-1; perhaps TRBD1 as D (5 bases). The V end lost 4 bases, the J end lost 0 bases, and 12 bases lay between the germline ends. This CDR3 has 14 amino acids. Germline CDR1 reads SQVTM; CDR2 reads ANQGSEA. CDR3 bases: TGCAGCGTTGGGCAGGGCCGGGTGAACACTGAAGCTTTCTTT. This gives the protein CSVGQGRVNTEAFF. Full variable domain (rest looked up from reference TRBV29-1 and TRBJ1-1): SAVISQKPSRDICQRGTSLTIQCQVDSQVTMMFWYRQQPGQSLTLIATANQGSEATYESGFVIDKFPISRPNLTFSTLTVSNMSPEDSSIYLCSVGQGRVNTEAFFGQGTRLTVV.